This T cell receptor beta chain originates from a study of cytotoxic CD8 clonotypes in ibrutinib-treated CLL. Sequencing was performed with immunoSEQ multiplex PCR; in TCRdb, only in-frame clones are kept and a portion is missing. The sample shows around 140,000 clones, 70% to 90% of them seen only once. The CDR3 has 14 residues. Germline V gene lookup returns CDR1 SGHRS and CDR2 YFSETQ. J was trimmed by 4 bases and V by 4 bases; bases with no gene match: 6. Study-wide points: Baseline clonality was higher than in age-matched healthy donors and moved in step with circulating CD8+ T-cell counts. Clonality went up at ibrutinib response and then declined back toward baseline at progression. Public clonotypes, rarely seen, contracted or held steady on treatment.

In regard to this clone: Its antigen is undetermined.

The V gene is TRBV5-1, the J gene TRBJ2-7, with 9 bases identical to TRBD1. The material was PBMCs, obtained after 36 months of ibrutinib treatment. The sequence came from a human donor with chronic lymphocytic leukemia. The CDR3 DNA follows: TGCGCCAGCAGCGAGGGGACAGGGTTTTACGAGCAGTACTTC. This encodes CASSEGTGFYEQYF.